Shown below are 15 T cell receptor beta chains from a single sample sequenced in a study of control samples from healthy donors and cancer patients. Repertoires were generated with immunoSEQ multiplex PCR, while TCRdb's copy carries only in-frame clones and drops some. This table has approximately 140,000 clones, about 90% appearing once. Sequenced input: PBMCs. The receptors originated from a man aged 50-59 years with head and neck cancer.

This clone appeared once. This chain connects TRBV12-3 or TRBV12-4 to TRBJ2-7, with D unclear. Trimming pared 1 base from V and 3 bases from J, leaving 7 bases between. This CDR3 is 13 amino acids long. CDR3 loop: CASSLGLSYEQYF. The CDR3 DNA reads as TGTGCCAGCAGTTTAGGCCTAAGCTACGAGCAGTACTTC.

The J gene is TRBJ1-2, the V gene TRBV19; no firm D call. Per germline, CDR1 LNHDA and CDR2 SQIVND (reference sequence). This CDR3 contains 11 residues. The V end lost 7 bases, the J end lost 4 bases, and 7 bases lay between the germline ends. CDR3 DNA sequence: TGTGCCAGTAACGGAGTCTATGGCTACACCTTC. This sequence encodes CASNGVYGYTF.

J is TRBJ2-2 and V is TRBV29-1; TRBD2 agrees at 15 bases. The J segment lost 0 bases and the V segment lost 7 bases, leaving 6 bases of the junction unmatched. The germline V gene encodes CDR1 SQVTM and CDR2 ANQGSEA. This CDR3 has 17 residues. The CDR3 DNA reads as TGCAGCGCCCGGGGACTAGCGGGAGGTTCGAACACCGGGGAGCTGTTTTTT. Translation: CSARGLAGGSNTGELFF.

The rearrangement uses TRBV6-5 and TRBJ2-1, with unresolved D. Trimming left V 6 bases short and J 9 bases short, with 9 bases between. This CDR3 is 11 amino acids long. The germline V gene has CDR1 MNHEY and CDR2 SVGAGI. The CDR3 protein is CASRGWGEQFF. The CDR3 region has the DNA TGTGCCAGCAGGGGGTGGGGTGAGCAGTTCTTC.

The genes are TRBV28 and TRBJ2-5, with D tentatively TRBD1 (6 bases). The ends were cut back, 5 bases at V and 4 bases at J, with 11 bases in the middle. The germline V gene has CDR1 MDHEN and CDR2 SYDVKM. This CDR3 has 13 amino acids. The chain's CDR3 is CASSLTGGETQYF. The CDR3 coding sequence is TGTGCCAGCAGTCTGACAGGTGGAGAGACCCAGTACTTC.

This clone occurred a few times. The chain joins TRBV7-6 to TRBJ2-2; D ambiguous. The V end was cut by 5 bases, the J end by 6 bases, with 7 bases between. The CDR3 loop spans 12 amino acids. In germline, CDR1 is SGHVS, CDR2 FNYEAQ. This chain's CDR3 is CASSTDAGELFF. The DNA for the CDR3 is TGTGCCAGCAGCACCGACGCCGGGGAGCTGTTTTTT.

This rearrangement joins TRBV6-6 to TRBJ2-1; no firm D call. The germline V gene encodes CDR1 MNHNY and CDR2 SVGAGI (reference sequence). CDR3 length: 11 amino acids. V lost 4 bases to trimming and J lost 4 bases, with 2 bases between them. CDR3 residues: CASSLYNEQFF. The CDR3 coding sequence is TGTGCCAGCAGTTTATACAATGAGCAGTTCTTC.

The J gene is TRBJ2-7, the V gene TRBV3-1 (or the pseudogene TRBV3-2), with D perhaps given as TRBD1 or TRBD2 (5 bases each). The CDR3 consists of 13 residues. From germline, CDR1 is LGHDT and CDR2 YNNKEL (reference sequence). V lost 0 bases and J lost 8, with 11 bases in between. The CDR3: CASSQDEGPQQYF. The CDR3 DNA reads TGTGCCAGCAGCCAAGATGAGGGACCCCAGCAGTACTTC.

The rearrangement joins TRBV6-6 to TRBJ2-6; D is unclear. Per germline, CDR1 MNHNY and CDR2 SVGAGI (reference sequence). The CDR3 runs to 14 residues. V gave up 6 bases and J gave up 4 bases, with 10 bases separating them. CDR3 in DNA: TGTGCCAGCAGGGAAACTCCCGGGGCCAACGTCCTGACTTTC. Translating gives CASRETPGANVLTF.

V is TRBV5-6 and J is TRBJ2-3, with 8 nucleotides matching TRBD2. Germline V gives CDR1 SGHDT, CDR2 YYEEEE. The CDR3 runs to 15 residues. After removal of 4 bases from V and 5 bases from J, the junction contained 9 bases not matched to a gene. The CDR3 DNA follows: TGTGCCAGCAGCCCTAAATCCAGCGGGGGAGATACGCAGTATTTT. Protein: CASSPKSSGGDTQYF.

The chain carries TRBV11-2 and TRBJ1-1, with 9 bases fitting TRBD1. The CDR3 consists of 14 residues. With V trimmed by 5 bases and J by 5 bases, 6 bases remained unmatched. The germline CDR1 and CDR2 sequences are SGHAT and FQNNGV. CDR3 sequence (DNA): TGTGCCAGCAGCCGTCCCGGGACAGGGACTGAAGCTTTCTTT. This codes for CASSRPGTGTEAFF.

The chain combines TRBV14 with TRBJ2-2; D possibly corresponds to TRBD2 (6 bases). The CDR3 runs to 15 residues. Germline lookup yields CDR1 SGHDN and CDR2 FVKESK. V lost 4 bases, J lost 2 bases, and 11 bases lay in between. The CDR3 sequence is CASSPLGGNTGELFF. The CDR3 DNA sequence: TGTGCCAGCAGCCCTTTGGGAGGAAACACCGGGGAGCTGTTTTTT.

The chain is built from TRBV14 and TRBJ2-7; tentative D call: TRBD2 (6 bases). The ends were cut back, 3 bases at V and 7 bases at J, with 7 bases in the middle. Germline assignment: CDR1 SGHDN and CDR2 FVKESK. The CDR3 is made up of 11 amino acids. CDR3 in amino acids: CASSHGGEQYF. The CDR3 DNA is TGTGCCAGCAGCCACGGGGGAGAGCAGTACTTC.

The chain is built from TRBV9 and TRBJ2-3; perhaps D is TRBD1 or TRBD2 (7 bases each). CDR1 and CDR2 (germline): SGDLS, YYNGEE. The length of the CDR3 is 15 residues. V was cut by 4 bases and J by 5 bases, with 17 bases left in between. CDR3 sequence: CASSTPTGREDTQYF. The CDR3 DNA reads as TGTGCCAGCAGCACCCCGACAGGGAGGGAAGATACGCAGTATTTT.

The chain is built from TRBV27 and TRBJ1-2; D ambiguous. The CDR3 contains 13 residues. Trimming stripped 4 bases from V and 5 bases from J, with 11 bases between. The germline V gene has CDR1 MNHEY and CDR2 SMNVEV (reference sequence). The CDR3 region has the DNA TGTGCCAGCAGTTCCGGGCGAGGTTATGGCTACACCTTC. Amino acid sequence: CASSSGRGYGYTF.